The 30 T cell receptor beta chains below were found in one sample sequenced in a study of shared T cell receptors in the human thymus. Only in-frame clones appear in the TCRdb table, and some are missing; sequencing was by immunoSEQ multiplex PCR. In the table there are 700,000 to 750,000 clones, 80% to 90% of which are singletons. These same records also appear under a second study, on human thymus T cells.

Material for sequencing was thymocytes. All receptors come from a girl under three years old with a congenital heart defect.

The rearrangement links TRBV4-1 to TRBJ1-4; TRBD1 agrees at 12 bases. J lost 6 bases, V lost 4 bases, and 12 bases had no gene match. Germline V gives CDR1 MGHRA, CDR2 YSYEKL. The length of the CDR3 is 18 residues. In DNA form, the CDR3 reads TGCGCCAGCAGCCTTCGGTGGGGACAGGGGGCGCAGGATGAAAAACTGTTTTTT. This translates into CASSLRWGQGAQDEKLFF.

The rearrangement joins TRBV4-1 to TRBJ2-7; unclear D gene. CDR3 length: 18 amino acids. V dropped 1 base and J dropped 4 bases, with 23 bases sitting between them. Germline lookup yields CDR1 MGHRA and CDR2 YSYEKL. The CDR3, as DNA: TGCGCCAGCAGCCAAGCCCCCCCAGGCCCTTATGGTCAATACGAGCAGTACTTC. Encoded protein: CASSQAPPGPYGQYEQYF.

The V call is TRBV19, the J call TRBJ2-7; TRBD1 aligns across 12 bases. The junction had 8 bases not matched to a gene; V was cut back by 1 base and J by 4 bases. The CDR3 loop spans 17 amino acids. CDR1 is LNHDA and CDR2 is SQIVND in the germline V gene (reference sequence). CDR3 in amino acids: CASSIAKPGQGAYEQYF. CDR3 nucleotide sequence: TGTGCCAGTAGTATAGCCAAACCGGGACAGGGGGCTTACGAGCAGTACTTC.

The DNA of the CDR3 is TGTGCCACCAGCAGATCCAGGGGGCGGCTCCCCCGTAGCAATCAGCCCCAGCATTTT. Its translation is CATSRSRGRLPRSNQPQHF. The rearrangement links TRBV15 to TRBJ1-5, with TRBD1 identical over 8 bases. J was trimmed by 0 bases and V by 2 bases; bases with no gene match: 12. This CDR3 is built from 19 residues. The germline gives CDR1 LNHNV, CDR2 YYDKDF (reference sequence).

This sequence joins TRBV7-6 and TRBJ2-7; a weak D match, TRBD1 (7 bases). V dropped 6 bases and J dropped 0 bases, with 24 bases sitting between them. CDR3 length equals 18 residues. Germline lookup yields CDR1 SGHVS and CDR2 FNYEAQ. The CDR3 loop reads CASSSISRDRLDSYEQYF. CDR3 DNA sequence: TGTGCCAGCAGTTCCATATCAAGGGACAGACTAGACTCCTACGAGCAGTACTTC. Combining the CDR3 with reference TRBV7-6 and TRBJ2-7 gives the whole variable domain GAGVSQSPRYKVTKRGQDVALRCDPISGHVSLYWYRQALGQGPEFLTYFNYEAQQDKSGLPNDRFSAERPEGSISTLTIQRTEQRDSAMYRCASSSISRDRLDSYEQYFGPGTRLTVT.

The chain uses TRBV6-5 and TRBJ2-2; TRBD2 might be the D (5 bases). V gave up 2 bases and J gave up 4 bases, with 11 bases separating them. The germline V gene has CDR1 MNHEY and CDR2 SVGAGI. The CDR3 covers 15 residues. Written as DNA, the CDR3 is TGTGCCAGCAGTTACGAGTCGGGGTTCACCGGGGAGCTGTTTTTT. Translation gives CASSYESGFTGELFF.

V and J are TRBV6-5 and TRBJ2-1, with D perhaps matching TRBD2 (6 bases). The V and J ends lost 0 bases and 8 bases respectively, with 11 bases between them. This CDR3 comprises 14 residues. Germline CDR1 and CDR2: MNHEY and SVGAGI. The CDR3 DNA follows: TGTGCCAGCAGTTACTCGGCTAGCGAGGATGAGCAGTTCTTC. Amino acid sequence: CASSYSASEDEQFF.

V usage is TRBV4-1 and J usage is TRBJ2-7; a weak D match, TRBD2 (5 bases). V was clipped by 4 bases and J by 3 bases, with 13 bases between them. The CDR3 runs 14 residues. The germline V gene encodes CDR1 MGHRA and CDR2 YSYEKL. The CDR3 nucleotides are TGCGCCAGCAGCCGAGCGGAGAGGATCTACGAGCAGTACTTC. Protein: CASSRAERIYEQYF.

V is TRBV5-8 and J is TRBJ1-1, with 12 positions matching TRBD1. The J segment lost 5 bases and the V segment lost 3 bases, leaving 8 bases of the junction unmatched. The CDR3 totals 16 residues. Per the germline V gene, CDR1 is SGHTS and CDR2 is YDEGEE. The CDR3 here is CASSSGTGGGGTEAFF. CDR3 bases: TGTGCCAGCAGCTCCGGGACAGGGGGCGGAGGTACTGAAGCTTTCTTT.

This chain connects TRBV14 to TRBJ2-2, with D perhaps matching TRBD1 (5 bases). CDR1 and CDR2 from the germline V gene are SGHDN and FVKESK. The CDR3 spans 14 residues. Trimming took off 1 base at V and 7 bases at J, with 10 bases between the two ends. CDR3 sequence: CASSQGCRDGELFF. Here the CDR3 DNA reads TGTGCCAGCAGCCAAGGTTGCAGGGACGGGGAGCTGTTTTTT.

This rearrangement joins TRBV2 to TRBJ2-3; weak D call: TRBD2 (6 bases). The CDR3 length is 14 residues. The germline gives CDR1 SNHLY, CDR2 FYNNEI. Trimming shortened V by 6 bases and J by 0 bases, and 10 bases separated the two germline ends. The CDR3 DNA reads TGTGCCAGCAGGCCGGGACTGAGCACAGATACGCAGTATTTT. It encodes CASRPGLSTDTQYF.

The chain combines TRBV28 with TRBJ1-2, with 10 bases matching TRBD1. The CDR3 consists of 14 residues. Germline V gene data show CDR1 as MDHEN and CDR2 as SYDVKM. V dropped 2 bases and J dropped 5; count of bases not matched to a gene: 2. The CDR3 protein is CASSLRTGGYGYTF. CDR3 bases: TGTGCCAGCAGTTTACGGACAGGGGGATATGGCTACACCTTC.

The J gene is TRBJ1-1, the V gene TRBV5-1; a weak D match, TRBD1 (6 bases). Trimming took off 1 base at V and 0 bases at J, with 10 bases between the two ends. This CDR3 has 15 residues. The germline V gene has CDR1 SGHRS and CDR2 YFSETQ. CDR3 in amino acids: CASSLTGQLNTEAFF. CDR3 in DNA: TGCGCCAGCAGCTTGACAGGGCAACTGAACACTGAAGCTTTCTTT.

This rearrangement joins TRBV5-1 to TRBJ2-2; TRBD2 matches at 9 bases. V gave up 4 bases and J gave up 2 bases; unmatched junction bases: 9. The CDR3 contains 17 residues. The germline CDR1 and CDR2 sequences are SGHRS and YFSETQ. The CDR3 nucleotides are TGCGCCAGCAGCCCCACGGCGGGGGGGCAAAACACCGGGGAGCTGTTTTTT. Amino acid sequence: CASSPTAGGQNTGELFF.

The chain recombines TRBV7-9 with TRBJ1-2; D is unresolved. This CDR3 comprises 11 residues. The ends were cut back, 3 bases at V and 5 bases at J, with 4 bases in the middle. Germline V gene data show CDR1 as SEHNR and CDR2 as FQNEAQ (reference sequence). The CDR3 DNA follows: TGTGCCAGCAGCTTCGGGTATGGCTACACCTTC. Protein: CASSFGYGYTF.

The CDR3, as DNA: TGTGCCAGCAGCAAACCCTGTTCGGATCAGCCCCAGCATTTT. Its protein product is CASSKPCSDQPQHF. The chain carries TRBV21-1 and TRBJ1-5. TRBV21-1 is a listed pseudogene. The CDR3 extends over 14 amino acids.

The chain employs TRBV19 and TRBJ1-4, with D perhaps matching TRBD1 (5 bases). Per the germline V gene, CDR1 is LNHDA and CDR2 is SQIVND (reference sequence). The CDR3 has 14 amino acids. Trimming shortened V by 3 bases and J by 8 bases, and 13 bases separated the two germline ends. The CDR3: CASSMSRVGEKLFF. The CDR3 nucleotides are TGTGCCAGTAGTATGTCCAGGGTTGGGGAAAAACTGTTTTTT.

V is TRBV4-3 and J is TRBJ2-1; possible D gene TRBD2, 6 bases. CDR3 length equals 15 residues. V was pared by 7 bases and J by 6 bases, with 19 bases between. Germline V gene lookup returns CDR1 LGHNA and CDR2 YSLEER. In nucleotides, the CDR3 is TGCGCCAGCACCTTGGCGGGACGGATCGGCAATGAGCAGTTCTTC. Amino acid sequence: CASTLAGRIGNEQFF.

The gene calls are TRBV6-5 and TRBJ2-3; the D gene is possibly TRBD1 (6 bases). V was clipped by 0 bases and J by 2 bases, with 12 bases between them. Germline V gives CDR1 MNHEY, CDR2 SVGAGI. CDR3 length: 16 amino acids. CDR3 in DNA: TGTGCCAGCAGTTACTCAGCAGGGGATCTCACAGATACGCAGTATTTT. Its protein product is CASSYSAGDLTDTQYF.

The sample holds one count of this clone. This chain's CDR3 is CASSLLTGKETGNTIYF. CDR3 DNA sequence: TGTGCCAGCTCTCTACTTACAGGGAAGGAGACTGGAAACACCATATATTTT. The chain links TRBV18 to TRBJ1-3; D possibly corresponds to TRBD1 (6 bases). CDR3 length: 17 amino acids. The V end was cut by 6 bases, the J end by 2 bases, with 20 bases between. Germline V gives CDR1 KGHSH, CDR2 LQKENI.

The chain employs TRBV4-1 and TRBJ2-2; no firm D call. Per germline, CDR1 MGHRA and CDR2 YSYEKL. V was pared by 1 base and J by 1 base, with 16 bases between. This CDR3 has 18 amino acids. The CDR3 sequence: CASSQVYIAALNTGELFF. CDR3 nucleotides: TGCGCCAGCAGCCAAGTTTATATCGCTGCGTTGAACACCGGGGAGCTGTTTTTT.

The chain recombines TRBV5-6 with TRBJ1-2, with a possible D match to TRBD1 (6 bases). V was cut by 4 bases and J by 2 bases, with 18 bases left in between. Per germline, CDR1 SGHDT and CDR2 YYEEEE. The CDR3 has 16 residues. The CDR3 here is CASSRGGDTANYGYTF. The CDR3 region has the DNA TGTGCCAGCAGCCGGGGAGGGGACACGGCCAACTATGGCTACACCTTC. Full variable domain (rest looked up from reference TRBV5-6 and TRBJ1-2): DAGVTQSPTHLIKTRGQQVTLRCSPKSGHDTVSWYQQALGQGPQFIFQYYEEEERQRGNFPDRFSGHQFPNYSSELNVNALLLGDSALYLCASSRGGDTANYGYTFGSGTRLTVV.

This clone was detected once. CDR3 coding DNA: TGTGCCAGCTCACCGCAAGACAGGGCCAGTCAGCCCCAGCATTTT. This sequence encodes CASSPQDRASQPQHF. V usage is TRBV18 and J usage is TRBJ1-5; 7 positions match TRBD1. Losses at the gene ends were 3 bases for V and 6 bases for J; bases not matched to a gene: 8. Germline lookup yields CDR1 KGHSH and CDR2 LQKENI. The CDR3 has 15 amino acids.

This chain joins TRBV4-1 and TRBJ2-2, with 7 bases lining up with TRBD1. The CDR3 covers 15 residues. Per the germline V gene, CDR1 is MGHRA and CDR2 is YSYEKL. Trimming cost V 4 bases and J 6 bases; bases outside gene matches: 8. The CDR3 DNA is TGCGCCAGCAGCCCCCGACAGGGCTGGGCCGGGGAGCTGTTTTTT. Encoded protein: CASSPRQGWAGELFF.

The chain carries TRBV27 and TRBJ1-1; D gene ambiguous. CDR1 is MNHEY and CDR2 is SMNVEV in the germline V gene (reference sequence). The germline V and J ends were trimmed by 6 bases and 5 bases, with 13 bases remaining between them. The CDR3 totals 13 residues. CDR3 amino acids: CASRLTEGTEAFF. DNA for the CDR3: TGTGCCAGCAGATTGACCGAGGGTACTGAAGCTTTCTTT.

This clone appeared a single time. This chain uses TRBV13 with TRBJ2-4; 8 nucleotides line up with TRBD2. This CDR3 is 16 amino acids long. Germline lookup yields CDR1 PRHDT and CDR2 FYEKMQ (reference sequence). The V gene end was trimmed by 3 bases and the J gene end by 6 bases; junction bases not matched to a gene: 10. The CDR3 DNA sequence: TGTGCCAGCAGCTTGACGGCAGCCCGGGGGGGAAACATTCAGTACTTC. This codes for CASSLTAARGGNIQYF.

A few counts support this clone. The rearrangement uses TRBV5-1 and TRBJ2-5, with a possible D match to TRBD1 (6 bases). Germline V lookup: CDR1 SGHRS, CDR2 YFSETQ. The CDR3 covers 14 residues. V was clipped by 0 bases and J by 3 bases, with 9 bases between them. The CDR3 loop is CASSLGQDKETQYF. The DNA of the CDR3 is TGCGCCAGCAGCTTGGGACAGGACAAAGAGACCCAGTACTTC.

The chain uses TRBV5-1 and TRBJ2-3, with D perhaps matching TRBD2 (6 bases). The CDR3 loop spans 16 amino acids. With 0 bases removed from V and 1 base from J, the gap between germline ends came to 12 bases. Germline assignment: CDR1 SGHRS and CDR2 YFSETQ. In DNA form, the CDR3 reads TGCGCCAGCAGCTTGGCCGGGGGTCCAGGCACAGATACGCAGTATTTT. Its translation is CASSLAGGPGTDTQYF. The variable domain in full, with the rest retrieved from reference TRBV5-1 and TRBJ2-3, is KAGVTQTPRYLIKTRGQQVTLSCSPISGHRSVSWYQQTPGQGLQFLFEYFSETQRNKGNFPGRFSGRQFSNSRSEMNVSTLELGDSALYLCASSLAGGPGTDTQYFGPGTRLTVL.

The rearrangement uses TRBV6-5 and TRBJ1-2; the match to TRBD1 covers 9 bases. The CDR3 length is 15 residues. Losses at the gene ends were 6 bases for V and 6 bases for J; bases not matched to a gene: 11. The germline V gene encodes CDR1 MNHEY and CDR2 SVGAGI. The CDR3 here is CASRPPGDRVDGYTF. CDR3 bases: TGTGCCAGCAGGCCCCCGGGGGACAGGGTGGATGGCTACACCTTC.

CDR3 in DNA: TGTGCCAGCAGCCCGGGACAGGGAGGAAACTATGGCTACACCTTC. This encodes CASSPGQGGNYGYTF. The chain links TRBV5-4 to TRBJ1-2, with 9 positions matching TRBD1. Germline loops: CDR1 SGHNT, CDR2 YYREEE (reference sequence). The length of the CDR3 is 15 residues. The V gene end was trimmed by 4 bases and the J gene end by 2 bases; junction bases not matched to a gene: 6. The full variable domain, its missing parts supplied by reference TRBV5-4 and TRBJ1-2, is ETGVTQSPTHLIKTRGQQVTLRCSSQSGHNTVSWYQQALGQGPQFIFQYYREEENGRGNFPPRFSGLQFPNYSSELNVNALELDDSALYLCASSPGQGGNYGYTFGSGTRLTVV.